Shown below are 9 T cell receptor beta chains from a single sample sequenced in a study of T cells in Graves' hyperthyroidism and ophthalmopathy. RNA transcripts provided the source from which TCR beta CDR3 regions were amplified. In the first-round RT-PCR of the TCR CDR3, the HTBI primer set was used. One entry per CDR3 protein, called by TCRdb with MiXCR from the multiplex PCR reads. The sample includes hundreds of thousands of distinct CDR3 sequences, roughly 14% seen only once; the top ten take under 15%. Sample: blood. Receptors originate from a woman between 50 and 59 years old with Graves' ophthalmopathy.

This clonotype has ten or more counts. The chain couples TRBV28 to TRBJ2-7, with a tentative D call TRBD2 (6 bases). The germline gives CDR1 MDHEN, CDR2 SYDVKM. Trimming pared 6 bases from V and 4 bases from J, leaving 16 bases between. The CDR3 runs 14 residues. CDR3 nucleotides: TGTGCCAGCAGGATACCTGACGGGGGATACGAGCAGTACTTC. Protein product: CASRIPDGGYEQYF.

This clonotype was counted at least ten times. The chain joins TRBV11-2 to TRBJ2-2, with D unresolved. Germline CDR1 is SGHAT and CDR2 is FQNNGV. V dropped 3 bases and J dropped 6 bases, with 5 bases sitting between them. The length of the CDR3 is 12 residues. The CDR3 loop is CASSFISGELFF. CDR3 coding DNA: TGTGCCAGCAGCTTTATTTCCGGGGAGCTGTTTTTT. Complete variable domain (other parts from reference TRBV11-2 and TRBJ2-2): EAGVAQSPRYKIIEKRQSVAFWCNPISGHATLYWYQQILGQGPKLLIQFQNNGVVDDSQLPKDRFSAERLKGVDSTLKIQPAKLEDSAVYLCASSFISGELFFGEGSRLTVL.

A word on this clonotype: The junction shows a germline mismatch at one end, possibly a read error. The rearrangement joins TRBV25-1 to TRBJ1-2, with 8 bases that match TRBD1. The CDR3 is 16 residues long. Per germline, CDR1 MGHDK and CDR2 SYGVNS. CDR3 amino acids: CAGSDRGQGPNYGYTF. The CDR3 nucleotides read TGTGCCGGCAGTGATCGCGGACAGGGCCCTAACTATGGCTACACCTTC.

As to this clonotype: Being one base from a much bigger clone, this may be a read error. The chain uses TRBV28 and TRBJ2-7; 9 bases line up with TRBD1. The CDR3 runs 16 residues. V lost 7 bases and J lost 4; bases outside the gene matches: 14. The germline V gene encodes CDR1 MDHEN and CDR2 SYDVKM. CDR3 DNA: TGTGCCAGCAACTCTACAGGGGGCCGGAATAGTTACGAGCAGTACTTC. Amino acid sequence: CASNSTGGRNSYEQYF. The whole variable domain, filled in from reference TRBV28 and TRBJ2-7, reads DVKVTQSSRYLVKRTGEKVFLECVQDMDHENMFWYRQDPGLGLRLIYFSYDVKMKEKGDIPEGYSVSREKKERFSLILESASTNQTSMYLCASNSTGGRNSYEQYFGPGTRLTVT.

This clonotype was picked up many times. The CDR3 is CASSPRGAGGSYEQYF. As DNA, the CDR3 is TGTGCCAGCAGTCCCAGGGGAGCGGGAGGCTCCTACGAGCAGTACTTC. V is TRBV12-3 or TRBV12-4 and J is TRBJ2-7, with TRBD2 identical over 9 bases. The CDR3 has 16 amino acids. The V and J ends lost 5 bases and 0 bases, in that order; junction bases with no gene match: 8.

This clonotype turned up a few times. The gene calls are TRBV11-2 and TRBJ2-1; 9 bases map to TRBD1. V dropped 5 bases and J dropped 4; count of bases not matched to a gene: 18. The germline V gene encodes CDR1 SGHAT and CDR2 FQNNGV. The CDR3 contains 19 residues. The CDR3 region is CASSPLPQDRGKGYNEQFF. CDR3 DNA: TGTGCCAGCAGCCCCCTCCCCCAGGACAGGGGCAAGGGGTACAATGAGCAGTTCTTC.

The chain combines TRBV7-9 with TRBJ2-7; no clear D gene. Germline assignment: CDR1 SEHNR and CDR2 FQNEAQ (reference sequence). There are 14 residues in the CDR3. Trimming left V 4 bases short and J 5 bases short, with 15 bases between. CDR3 sequence: CASSYDMNGHEQYF. CDR3 bases: TGTGCCAGCAGCTACGATATGAATGGGCACGAGCAGTACTTC.

The table lists this clonotype with many counts. The chain couples TRBV24-1 to TRBJ2-1, with TRBD2 as a possible D gene (6 bases). In germline, CDR1 is KGHDR, CDR2 SFDVKD. CDR3 length: 16 residues. The V and J ends lost 4 bases and 7 bases respectively, with 19 bases between them. The DNA for the CDR3 is TGTGCCACCAGTGACCAGATAGCGGTTTATCGGAATGAGCAGTTCTTC. Its protein product is CATSDQIAVYRNEQFF.

This clonotype has a count of ten or more. CDR3 DNA sequence: TGTGCCAGCAGCCATCACAATAGCCGGGTCCAGAACTACAATGAGCAGTTCTTC. Protein sequence: CASSHHNSRVQNYNEQFF. The rearrangement uses TRBV14 and TRBJ2-1; D is undetermined. The germline CDR1 and CDR2 sequences are SGHDN and FVKESK. The CDR3 spans 18 residues. V was pared by 3 bases and J by 3 bases, with 21 bases between.